The sequence of this T cell receptor (beta chain) was determined in a study of T-cell memory formation after mild COVID-19. Notes on the study in general: Whether day 37 second-wave clones are SARS-CoV-2-specific was not confirmed. Day 15 to 85 contractors were CD4/CD8 balanced; later expanders leaned CD4+. Pre-infection memory held some responding clones, suggesting pre-existing cross-reactive T cells responded.

As to this clonotype: Its antigen remains unidentified.

This CDR3 has 17 residues. Trimming removed 5 bases from V and 0 bases from J, with 17 bases in between. Germline CDR1 SGHTA, CDR2 FQGNSA. TCRdb redid the calling of the 5' RACE reads with MiXCR, one entry per CDR3 protein. Here the sample spans approximately 250,000 distinct CDR3 sequences, less than 20% being singletons. The chain is built from TRBV7-2 and TRBJ2-1; TRBD2 might be the D (5 bases). This TCR derives from an adult woman who had mild COVID-19 (a few samples of this study predate the infection). Cell type and time point are not known. The sequencing sample was made of PBMCs or a T cell subset sorted from them (not recorded which). CDR3 coding DNA: TGTGCCAGCAGCCCGACGGGCAGCGGAAGCTCCTACAATGAGCAGTTCTTC. It encodes CASSPTGSGSSYNEQFF.